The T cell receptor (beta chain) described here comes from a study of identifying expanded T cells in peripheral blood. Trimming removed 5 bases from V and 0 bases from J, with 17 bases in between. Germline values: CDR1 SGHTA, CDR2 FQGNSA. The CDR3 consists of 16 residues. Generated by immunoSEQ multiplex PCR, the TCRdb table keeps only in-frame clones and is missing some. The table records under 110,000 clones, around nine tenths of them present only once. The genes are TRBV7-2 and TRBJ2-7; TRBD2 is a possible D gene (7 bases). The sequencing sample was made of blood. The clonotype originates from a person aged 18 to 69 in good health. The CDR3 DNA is TGTGCCAGCAGCCTCACGGGGCGGGGGCCCTCCTACGAGCAGTACTTC. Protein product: CASSLTGRGPSYEQYF.